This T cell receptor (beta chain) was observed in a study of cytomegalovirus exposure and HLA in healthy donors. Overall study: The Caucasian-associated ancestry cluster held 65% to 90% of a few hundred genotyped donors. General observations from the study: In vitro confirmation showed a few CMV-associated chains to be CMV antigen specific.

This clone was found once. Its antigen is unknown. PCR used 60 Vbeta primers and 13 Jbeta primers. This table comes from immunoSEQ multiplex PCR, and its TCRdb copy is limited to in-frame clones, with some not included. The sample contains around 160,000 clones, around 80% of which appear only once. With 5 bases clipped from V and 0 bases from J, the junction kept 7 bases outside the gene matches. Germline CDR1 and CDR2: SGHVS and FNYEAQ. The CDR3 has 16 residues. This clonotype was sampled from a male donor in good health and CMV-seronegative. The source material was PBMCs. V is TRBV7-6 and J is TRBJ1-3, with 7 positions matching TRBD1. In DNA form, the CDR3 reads TGTGCCAGCAGCGAAGGACAGGTATTCTCTGGAAACACCATATATTTT. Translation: CASSEGQVFSGNTIYF. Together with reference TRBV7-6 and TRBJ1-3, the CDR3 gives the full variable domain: GAGVSQSPRYKVTKRGQDVALRCDPISGHVSLYWYRQALGQGPEFLTYFNYEAQQDKSGLPNDRFSAERPEGSISTLTIQRTEQRDSAMYRCASSEGQVFSGNTIYFGEGSWLTVV.